A single sample gave rise to the 17 T cell receptor beta chains below, sequenced in a study of T-cell memory formation after mild COVID-19. TCRdb re-called the 5' RACE reads with MiXCR, one entry per CDR3 protein. The table lists around 200,000 distinct CDR3 sequences, around 25% of them singletons. Input material: PBMCs or a T cell subset sorted from them (not recorded which). These receptor sequences come from an adult woman who had mild COVID-19 (a few samples of this study predate the infection). Cell type and time point are not known.

In this sample, this clonotype turned up once. V and J are TRBV7-9 and TRBJ2-7; 8 nucleotides match TRBD2. V was clipped by 5 bases and J by 5 bases; unmatched bases: 14. This CDR3 region has 16 residues. Germline CDR1 reads SEHNR; CDR2 reads FQNEAQ (reference sequence). In nucleotides, the CDR3 is TGTGCCAGCAGCCTCCGAGGCGCGGGCGGGGGGAACGAGCAGTACTTC. Amino acids: CASSLRGAGGGNEQYF.

The gene calls are TRBV6-1 and TRBJ2-5, with 11 positions matching TRBD1. In germline, CDR1 is MNHNS, CDR2 SASEGT. The ends lost 8 bases at V and 3 bases at J; junction bases unmatched: 8. This CDR3 spans 15 amino acids. The CDR3 coding sequence is TGTGCCAGCCTGGACAGGGGGCTACCCGAAGAGACCCAGTACTTC. Its translation: CASLDRGLPEETQYF.

The chain couples TRBV29-1 to TRBJ2-5, with 9 bases that match TRBD2. Germline values: CDR1 SQVTM, CDR2 ANQGSEA. V lost 2 bases and J lost 2; bases outside the gene matches: 3. The CDR3 sequence is 14 residues long. DNA of the CDR3: TGCAGCGTTGAAATAGCGGGAGTACAAGAGACCCAGTACTTC. Translated, it gives CSVEIAGVQETQYF. The full variable domain, completed using reference TRBV29-1 and TRBJ2-5, is SAVISQKPSRDICQRGTSLTIQCQVDSQVTMMFWYRQQPGQSLTLIATANQGSEATYESGFVIDKFPISRPNLTFSTLTVSNMSPEDSSIYLCSVEIAGVQETQYFGPGTRLLVL.

CDR3 residues: CSVAIQETQYF. The CDR3 DNA reads TGCAGCGTTGCTATCCAAGAGACCCAGTACTTC. This chain joins TRBV29-1 and TRBJ2-5; D gene uncertain. The V gene's germline CDR1 is SQVTM and CDR2 ANQGSEA. V was clipped by 4 bases and J by 1 base, with 4 bases between them. This CDR3 has 11 residues.

The gene calls are TRBV7-3 and TRBJ2-6; TRBD2 might be the D (5 bases). V lost 5 bases and J lost 0, with 17 bases in between. CDR1 is SGHTA and CDR2 is FQGTGA in the germline V gene. CDR3 length: 18 amino acids. The CDR3 bases are TGTGCCAGCAGCAACCCTGGGAGTTCGAACTCTGGGGCCAACGTCCTGACTTTC. It codes for CASSNPGSSNSGANVLTF.

The chain is built from TRBV12-3 or TRBV12-4 and TRBJ1-1, with D unclear. V gave up 6 bases and J gave up 0 bases, with 17 bases separating them. This CDR3 region has 16 residues. CDR3 coding DNA: TGTGCCAGCAGCCATAAGCTCGGGCAGCTGAACACTGAAGCTTTCTTT. It is translated as CASSHKLGQLNTEAFF.

The gene calls are TRBV12-3 or TRBV12-4 and TRBJ1-2; D remains unclear. Between the trimmed V and J ends, which lost 4 bases and 5 bases, there was a span of 5 bases. This CDR3 has 11 amino acids. The CDR3, as DNA: TGTGCCAGCAGTTACATTTATGGCTACACCTTC. This codes for CASSYIYGYTF.

This clonotype was seen a single time. This sequence joins TRBV20-1 and TRBJ2-5, with 10 bases that match TRBD2. The length of the CDR3 is 15 residues. The V and J ends lost 0 bases and 6 bases, in that order; junction bases with no gene match: 7. Germline V gene data show CDR1 as DFQATT and CDR2 as SNEGSKA (reference sequence). CDR3 sequence: CSARDHGLADKTQYF. The CDR3 DNA follows: TGCAGTGCTAGAGACCACGGACTAGCGGATAAGACCCAGTACTTC.

V gene TRBV4-1 combines with J gene TRBJ1-1; possible D gene TRBD1, 5 bases. This CDR3 spans 13 amino acids. Trimming took 4 bases from V and 10 from J, leaving 16 bases between them. Germline V gives CDR1 MGHRA, CDR2 YSYEKL. CDR3: CASSRAPRERAFF. The CDR3 DNA follows: TGCGCCAGCAGCCGAGCTCCCAGGGAGAGAGCTTTCTTT.

This clonotype has just one count. This sequence joins TRBV5-1 and TRBJ1-1, with D tentatively TRBD1 (5 bases). V lost 4 bases and J lost 1, with 14 bases in between. The CDR3 spans 15 residues. Germline V gene data show CDR1 as SGHRS and CDR2 as YFSETQ. CDR3 nucleotide sequence: TGCGCCAGCAGCCCGCGAACGGGGCAGAACACTGAAGCTTTCTTT. Residues: CASSPRTGQNTEAFF. The full variable domain, with the rest looked up from reference TRBV5-1 and TRBJ1-1, is KAGVTQTPRYLIKTRGQQVTLSCSPISGHRSVSWYQQTPGQGLQFLFEYFSETQRNKGNFPGRFSGRQFSNSRSEMNVSTLELGDSALYLCASSPRTGQNTEAFFGQGTRLTVV.

V usage is TRBV18 and J usage is TRBJ2-2; D gene ambiguous. This CDR3 has 13 residues. Germline V gene sequence: CDR1 KGHSH, CDR2 LQKENI. V was pared by 0 bases and J by 9 bases, with 8 bases between. The CDR3 sequence is CASSPPPIRELFF. As DNA, the CDR3 is TGTGCCAGCTCACCACCTCCGATACGGGAGCTGTTTTTT.

This clonotype was recorded a few times. The rearrangement links TRBV3-1 to TRBJ2-7; 10 nucleotides match TRBD2. Germline V lookup: CDR1 LGHDT, CDR2 YNNKEL (reference sequence). CDR3 size: 15 residues. Trimming at V came to 4 bases and at J to 2 bases, leaving 5 bases not matched to a gene. CDR3 protein: CASSRGTSVAYEQYF. DNA of the CDR3: TGTGCCAGCAGCCGCGGGACTAGCGTAGCCTACGAGCAGTACTTC.

This clonotype was found a few times. The V and J genes are TRBV6-2 or TRBV6-3 and TRBJ2-7, with 8 bases fitting TRBD2. The germline V gene has CDR1 MNHEY and CDR2 SVGEGT. This CDR3 comprises 15 residues. J was trimmed by 4 bases and V by 6 bases; bases with no gene match: 11. CDR3 DNA: TGTGCCAGCAGCCCCCTAAGCGGGAGTACATACGAGCAGTACTTC. This sequence encodes CASSPLSGSTYEQYF.

This clonotype was detected a few times. The chain couples TRBV18 to TRBJ2-7; D not resolved. Germline CDR1 and CDR2: KGHSH and LQKENI. Trimming cost V 0 bases and J 5 bases, with 11 bases left between them. The length of the CDR3 is 14 residues. The CDR3 DNA reads TGTGCCAGCTCACCACCAGGCCTAAGTAACGAGCAGTACTTC. Residues: CASSPPGLSNEQYF.

Only a few counts were recorded for this clonotype. The V call is TRBV7-6, the J call TRBJ2-5; D remains ambiguous. The CDR3 length is 13 residues. Between the trimmed V and J ends, which lost 5 bases and 13 bases, there was a span of 20 bases. CDR1 is SGHVS, CDR2 FNYEAQ, per germline. This CDR3 reads CASSPLLLPFPYF. The CDR3, as DNA: TGTGCCAGCAGCCCCCTTCTTCTACCGTTTCCGTACTTC.

This clonotype occurred a few times. The rearrangement uses TRBV7-3 and TRBJ2-2, with TRBD1 identical over 8 bases. Germline V gives CDR1 SGHTA, CDR2 FQGTGA. The CDR3 has 15 amino acids. V lost 5 bases and J lost 5; bases outside the gene matches: 7. The CDR3 loop reads CASSVDRGLTGELFF. For the CDR3, the DNA is TGTGCCAGCAGCGTAGACAGGGGTTTGACCGGGGAGCTGTTTTTT.

The J gene is TRBJ2-5, the V gene TRBV7-2, with D unclear. V was trimmed by 4 bases and J by 5 bases, leaving 14 bases between them. From germline, CDR1 is SGHTA and CDR2 FQGNSA. CDR3 size: 14 residues. Here the CDR3 reads CASSSPRTWETQYF. In DNA, the CDR3 is TGTGCCAGCAGCTCTCCCCGGACCTGGGAGACCCAGTACTTC.